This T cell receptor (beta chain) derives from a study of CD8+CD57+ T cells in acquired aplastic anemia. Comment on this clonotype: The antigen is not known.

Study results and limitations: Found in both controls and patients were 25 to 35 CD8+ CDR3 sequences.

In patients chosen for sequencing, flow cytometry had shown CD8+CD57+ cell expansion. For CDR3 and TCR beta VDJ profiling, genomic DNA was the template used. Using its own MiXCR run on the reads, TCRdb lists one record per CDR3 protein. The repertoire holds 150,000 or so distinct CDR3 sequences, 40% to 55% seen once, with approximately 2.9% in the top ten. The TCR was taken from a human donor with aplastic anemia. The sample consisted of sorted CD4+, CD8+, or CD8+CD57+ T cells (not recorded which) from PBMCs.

CDR3 amino acids: CASRRQKNTEAFF. CDR3 sequence (DNA): TGTGCCAGCAGGAGGCAGAAGAACACTGAAGCTTTCTTT. The chain is built from TRBV2 and TRBJ1-1; D unclear. The CDR3 spans 13 residues. Germline V lookup: CDR1 SNHLY, CDR2 FYNNEI. Trimming took off 6 bases at V and 1 base at J, with 9 bases between the two ends.